The source of this TCR beta chain is a study of blood T cell repertoires in COVID-19. The overall study: Donors in the United States, Italy and Spain gave samples during acute or convalescent COVID-19. In each case, the material was cDNA or gDNA derived from T cells, B-cell-depleted T cells, or PBMCs.

The CDR3 runs to 15 residues. V trimming: 6 bases; J trimming: 0 bases; junction bases outside the gene matches: 7. Germline values: CDR1 SNHLY, CDR2 FYNNEI. In the authors' methods: Amplification from reference gene primers served as the basis for estimated nucleated cell counts. TCRdb's table, derived via immunoSEQ multiplex PCR, lists solely in-frame clones and lacks some. That table furnishes V, J and clone size, whereas the DNA furnished D and trimming. The profile shows more than 200,000 clones, more than 85% of them singletons. The sample was peripheral blood. This clonotype was sampled from a woman aged 60-75 years with COVID-19, enrolled during active disease. The chain joins TRBV2 to TRBJ1-2; 7 positions agree with TRBD1. The CDR3 bases are TGTGCCAGCAGAAGAGACAGGGTAACTAACTATGGCTACACCTTC. It encodes CASRRDRVTNYGYTF.